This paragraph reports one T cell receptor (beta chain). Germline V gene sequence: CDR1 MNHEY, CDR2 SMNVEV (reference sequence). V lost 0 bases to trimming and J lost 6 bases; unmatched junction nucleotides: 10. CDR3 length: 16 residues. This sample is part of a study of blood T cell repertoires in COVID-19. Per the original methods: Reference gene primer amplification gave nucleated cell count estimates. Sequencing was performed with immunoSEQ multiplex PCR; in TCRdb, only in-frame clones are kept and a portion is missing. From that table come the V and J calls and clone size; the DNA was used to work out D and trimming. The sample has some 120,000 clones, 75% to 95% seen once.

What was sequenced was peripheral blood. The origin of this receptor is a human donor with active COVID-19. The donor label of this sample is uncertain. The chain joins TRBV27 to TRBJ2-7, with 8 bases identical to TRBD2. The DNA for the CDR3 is TGTGCCAGCAGTTTATCAACCCCGGGGGGGGCCGGCGAGCAGTACTTC. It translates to CASSLSTPGGAGEQYF.